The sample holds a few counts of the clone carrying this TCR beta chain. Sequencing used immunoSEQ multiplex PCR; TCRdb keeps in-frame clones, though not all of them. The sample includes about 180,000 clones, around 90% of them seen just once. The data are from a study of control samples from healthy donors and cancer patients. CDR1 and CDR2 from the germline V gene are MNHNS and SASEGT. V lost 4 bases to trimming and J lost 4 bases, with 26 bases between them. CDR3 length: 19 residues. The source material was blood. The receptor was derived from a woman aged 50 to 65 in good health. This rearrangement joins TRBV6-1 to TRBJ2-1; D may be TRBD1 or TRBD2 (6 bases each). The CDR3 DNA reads TGTGCCAGCAGTGGTCGAGCGTTACAGGGAGCTGGGGGGTACAATGAGCAGTTCTTC. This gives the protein CASSGRALQGAGGYNEQFF.